One sample yielded the 22 T cell receptor beta chains listed below, sequenced in a study of molecular identifiers for immune sequencing clone quantification. TCRdb re-derived calls from the PCR reads in MiXCR, one entry per CDR3 protein. Of around 40,000 distinct CDR3 sequences listed, about 19% were seen once; the top ten hold 0.9% to 1.2%. The specimen was naive CD8+ T cells from blood, with Jurkat cell RNA spiked in. Subset meaning: FACS-sorted CD8+CD4-CCR7+CD45RA+ naive T cells. Receptors were obtained from a human donor in good health. Some libraries in this study had Jurkat cell RNA spiked in.

This clonotype appeared many times. The chain uses TRBV7-2 and TRBJ2-1; no reliable D call. Trimming shortened V by 1 base and J by 6 bases, and 10 bases separated the two germline ends. CDR3 length: 14 residues. From germline, CDR1 is SGHTA and CDR2 FQGNSA. The CDR3 loop is CASSLDGSSNEQFF. The DNA of the CDR3 is TGTGCCAGCAGCTTAGACGGCTCTAGCAATGAGCAGTTCTTC. Full variable domain (outside the CDR3, taken from reference TRBV7-2 and TRBJ2-1): GAGVSQSPSNKVTEKGKDVELRCDPISGHTALYWYRQSLGQGLEFLIYFQGNSAPDKSGLPSDRFSAERTGGSVSTLTIQRTQQEDSAVYLCASSLDGSSNEQFFGPGTRLTVL.

This clonotype has at least ten counts. V gene TRBV12-3 or TRBV12-4 combines with J gene TRBJ1-1; D is possibly TRBD1 (6 bases). CDR3 size: 14 residues. V lost 7 bases and J lost 0, with 12 bases in between. Here the CDR3 reads CASTSRQVNTEAFF. The CDR3 DNA is TGTGCCAGCACCTCCAGACAGGTGAACACTGAAGCTTTCTTT.

This clonotype was recorded a few times. This may stem from a read error, because a much larger clone lies one nucleotide away. V gene TRBV6-1 combines with J gene TRBJ1-5; 9 bases align to TRBD1. The V gene's germline CDR1 is MNHNS and CDR2 SASEGT. V gave up 9 bases and J gave up 2 bases; unmatched junction bases: 11. CDR3 length: 16 residues. CDR3: CARNRDRVIRNQPQHF. DNA of the CDR3: TGTGCCAGGAACCGGGACAGGGTTATTCGCAATCAGCCCCAGCATTTT.

There are many counts of this clonotype. V is TRBV7-6 and J is TRBJ2-5; D may be TRBD1 (5 bases). Per the germline V gene, CDR1 is SGHVS and CDR2 is FNYEAQ. Trimming shortened V by 5 bases and J by 0 bases, and 10 bases separated the two germline ends. There are 14 residues in the CDR3. Here the CDR3 reads CASSRRQYQETQYF. In nucleotides, the CDR3 is TGTGCCAGCAGCCGAAGACAGTACCAAGAGACCCAGTACTTC.

This chain links TRBV4-3 with TRBJ2-7, with 8 positions matching TRBD1. The V and J ends lost 4 bases and 3 bases, in that order; junction bases with no gene match: 5. Germline CDR1 LGHNA, CDR2 YSLEER. This CDR3 has 14 amino acids. CDR3 bases: TGCGCCAGCAGCCTGGACAGGGAAGGCTACGAGCAGTACTTC. As protein: CASSLDREGYEQYF.

This clonotype was recorded at least ten times. The V and J genes are TRBV29-1 and TRBJ2-2; D may correspond to TRBD1 or TRBD2 (6 bases each). The germline CDR1 and CDR2 sequences are SQVTM and ANQGSEA. V was clipped by 3 bases and J by 6 bases, with 11 bases between them. The CDR3 covers 13 residues. CDR3 sequence: CSVDEEGAGELFF. The CDR3 DNA follows: TGCAGCGTTGACGAGGAGGGGGCCGGGGAGCTGTTTTTT.

This clonotype has ten or more counts. J is TRBJ2-1 and V is TRBV29-1; 9 bases match TRBD2. CDR1 and CDR2 (germline): SQVTM, ANQGSEA. The CDR3 has 18 residues. The V gene end was trimmed by 6 bases and the J gene end by 9 bases; junction bases not matched to a gene: 24. CDR3 sequence reads: CSVEVALGGGRAWFEQFF. The CDR3 region has the DNA TGCAGCGTAGAGGTGGCGCTCGGTGGCGGGAGGGCCTGGTTTGAGCAGTTCTTC.

This clonotype has a count of ten or more. The rearrangement uses TRBV6-5 and TRBJ2-3, with TRBD2 matching over 8 bases. The junction had 10 bases not matched to a gene; V was cut back by 7 bases and J by 4 bases. Germline CDR1 MNHEY, CDR2 SVGAGI. The CDR3 has 15 amino acids. The CDR3 here is CASMPTGGPSDTQYF. The CDR3 nucleotides are TGTGCCAGCATGCCGACGGGGGGGCCTTCAGATACGCAGTATTTT.

Ten or more counts support this clonotype. The genes are TRBV6-1 and TRBJ2-1; 12 bases align to TRBD2. Losses at the gene ends were 6 bases for V and 7 bases for J; bases not matched to a gene: 1. The CDR3 spans 13 residues. Germline V lookup: CDR1 MNHNS, CDR2 SASEGT. The CDR3 DNA reads TGTGCCAGCAGCGGACTAGCGGGGAATGAGCAGTTCTTC. Protein sequence: CASSGLAGNEQFF.

This clonotype was recorded at least ten times. The V call is TRBV28, the J call TRBJ1-1; 9 nucleotides align to TRBD1. The CDR3 runs 15 residues. Germline V gives CDR1 MDHEN, CDR2 SYDVKM. V gave up 3 bases and J gave up 1 base; unmatched junction bases: 3. This chain's CDR3 is CASSFSGQGNTEAFF. The CDR3 region has the DNA TGTGCCAGCAGTTTCTCGGGACAGGGGAACACTGAAGCTTTCTTT.

This clonotype was seen many times. V usage is TRBV5-6 and J usage is TRBJ1-5, with D unresolved. V was clipped by 0 bases and J by 7 bases, with 11 bases between them. The CDR3 totals 14 residues. In germline, CDR1 is SGHDT, CDR2 YYEEEE. The DNA for the CDR3 is TGTGCCAGCAGCTTGGCAGGCACGGGACAGCCCCAGCATTTT. The encoded protein is CASSLAGTGQPQHF.

This clonotype was detected many times. The chain couples TRBV7-9 to TRBJ2-7; TRBD1 matches at 9 bases. CDR1 is SEHNR and CDR2 is FQNEAQ in the germline V gene (reference sequence). The V gene end was trimmed by 5 bases and the J gene end by 4 bases; junction bases not matched to a gene: 6. The CDR3 totals 14 residues. The CDR3 coding sequence is TGTGCCAGCAGCCTACAGGGGGCAGGGTACGAGCAGTACTTC. Translated: CASSLQGAGYEQYF.

This clonotype occurred many times. The chain combines TRBV5-1 with TRBJ2-3, with 8 bases that match TRBD1. The V gene's germline CDR1 is SGHRS and CDR2 YFSETQ. V trimming: 1 base; J trimming: 3 bases; junction bases outside the gene matches: 4. This CDR3 region has 15 residues. CDR3 loop: CASSLTGGLTDTQYF. The CDR3 DNA reads as TGCGCCAGCAGCTTGACAGGGGGACTTACAGATACGCAGTATTTT.

The V gene is TRBV9, the J gene TRBJ2-7; 13 bases are shared with TRBD2. Germline values: CDR1 SGDLS, CDR2 YYNGEE. The CDR3 covers 14 residues. With V trimmed by 4 bases and J by 6 bases, 4 bases remained unmatched. CDR3 loop: CASSPTSGRSEQYF. CDR3 DNA: TGTGCCAGCAGCCCGACTAGCGGGAGGTCCGAGCAGTACTTC.

This clonotype has ten or more counts. The J gene is TRBJ1-1, the V gene TRBV19; D uncertain. The CDR3 covers 14 residues. The V end was cut by 3 bases, the J end by 0 bases, with 8 bases between. Germline CDR1 LNHDA, CDR2 SQIVND (reference sequence). The CDR3 loop reads CASSMGNMNTEAFF. CDR3 nucleotide sequence: TGTGCCAGTAGTATGGGCAACATGAACACTGAAGCTTTCTTT.

This clonotype came up many times. The chain recombines TRBV7-6 with TRBJ2-3; 10 bases align to TRBD2. The CDR3 contains 17 residues. The V gene end was trimmed by 1 base and the J gene end by 3 bases; junction bases not matched to a gene: 7. Germline V CDR1 and CDR2: SGHVS, FNYEAQ. The CDR3 loop reads CASSLEDPGLATDTQYF. CDR3 in DNA: TGTGCCAGCAGCTTAGAGGATCCGGGACTAGCGACAGATACGCAGTATTTT.

This rearrangement joins TRBV7-4 to TRBJ1-5; D not certain. This CDR3 has 13 residues. CDR1 and CDR2 (germline): SGHVT, SQSDAQ. The V and J ends lost 0 bases and 4 bases respectively, with 4 bases between them. The CDR3 DNA reads TGTGCCAGCAGCTTAGCCCAAAATCAGCCCCAGCATTTT. Translated: CASSLAQNQPQHF.

With respect to this clonotype: This may stem from a read error, because a much larger clone lies one nucleotide away. This chain uses TRBV9 with TRBJ2-2; D tentatively reads TRBD1 or TRBD2 (6 bases each). This CDR3 is 14 amino acids long. Germline V gives CDR1 SGDLS, CDR2 YYNGEE. CDR3 bases: TGTGCCAGCAGCGTAGGGGGGGACACCGGGGAGCTGCTTTTT. Translation gives CASSVGGDTGELLF.

This clonotype was seen at least ten times. The CDR3 here is CASSPRELGGLGTDTQYF. The DNA of the CDR3 is TGCGCCAGCAGCCCAAGGGAGCTCGGGGGTCTGGGCACAGATACGCAGTATTTT. The chain recombines TRBV4-1 with TRBJ2-3; D may be TRBD2 (6 bases). The V gene lost 4 bases and the J gene lost 1 base, with 21 bases spanning the gap. The CDR3 contains 18 residues. The germline gives CDR1 MGHRA, CDR2 YSYEKL.

This chain's CDR3 is CASSLAWGPADTQYF. CDR3 DNA sequence: TGCGCCAGCAGCTTGGCCTGGGGGCCCGCAGATACGCAGTATTTT. The V call is TRBV5-1, the J call TRBJ2-3, with D maybe TRBD1 (6 bases). The CDR3 length is 15 residues. Trimming removed 0 bases from V and 4 bases from J, with 12 bases in between. Per germline, CDR1 SGHRS and CDR2 YFSETQ.

By sample share, this clonotype is medium-sized. The chain couples TRBV7-6 to TRBJ2-3; 10 nucleotides align to TRBD2. The CDR3 spans 16 residues. Germline V gene lookup returns CDR1 SGHVS and CDR2 FNYEAQ. V lost 5 bases to trimming and J lost 1 base; unmatched junction nucleotides: 6. DNA of the CDR3: TGTGCCAGCAGCCTGAGCGGGGGGGCTGGCACAGATACGCAGTATTTT. Translated, it gives CASSLSGGAGTDTQYF.

In this sample, this clonotype turned up a few times. It may be a read error: a sequence one base away is much more abundant. The V call is TRBV29-1, the J call TRBJ2-1, with D perhaps TRBD2 (6 bases). The CDR3 is made up of 15 amino acids. Germline V gene data show CDR1 as SQVTM and CDR2 as ANQGSEA. The V and J ends lost 4 bases and 5 bases respectively, with 18 bases between them. This chain's CDR3 is CSVGLAATLDNEQFF. The CDR3, as DNA: TGCAGCGTTGGTTTAGCGGCAACCTTGGACAATGAGCAGTTCTTC.